This T cell receptor beta chain was identified in a study of blood T cell repertoires in COVID-19. The repertoire was sequenced with immunoSEQ multiplex PCR; TCRdb's copy has only in-frame clones and lacks some. Here the sample spans about 230,000 clones, around 88% being singletons. V lost 4 bases and J 7 bases, leaving 7 bases between the germline ends. CDR1 is SGHRS, CDR2 YFSETQ, per germline. The CDR3 sequence is 11 residues long. The chain has TRBV5-1 and TRBJ2-3; D is unclear. The sequence came from a woman in her 40s with acute COVID-19. The sample comprised PBMCs or T cells enriched from blood (not recorded which). The CDR3 coding sequence is TGCGCCAGCAGCGAAGAGAATACGCAGTATTTT. Its translation: CASSEENTQYF. The variable domain in full, completed from reference TRBV5-1 and TRBJ2-3, reads KAGVTQTPRYLIKTRGQQVTLSCSPISGHRSVSWYQQTPGQGLQFLFEYFSETQRNKGNFPGRFSGRQFSNSRSEMNVSTLELGDSALYLCASSEENTQYFGPGTRLTVL.